This T cell receptor (beta chain) is drawn from a study of T cells expressing NK-cell markers (dated by TCRdb to about 2020). For context, the study as a whole: Three sorted T-cell subsets (CD3+CD56+NKG2C+, CD3+CD56+NKG2C- and CD3+CD56-NKG2C+) from several donors had their TCR beta-chain repertoires profiled. Seven of the eight sequenced donors were HCMV-seropositive and one was HCMV-seronegative. The study sequenced eight donors, all healthy volunteers chosen at random: three men and five women. Libraries were sequenced as 2 x 150 bp reads on Illumina HiSeq 2000/2500, MiSeq or NextSeq. The study at large found these results: Those dominant clonotypes were again the most abundant among CD3+CD56-NKG2C+ cells in a few donors, at about 28.3-60.1%. Whether the expanded NKG2C-expressing T cell clones were specific for HCMV antigens was left unclear. In six donors, the dominant CD3+CD56+NKG2C+ clonotypes ranked among the top 10 CD8+ clonotypes, making up roughly 1.0-7.0% of CD8+ T cells.

A commercial ELISA kit detecting HCMV-specific IgG in serum was used to determine HCMV serostatus. Ficoll density gradient centrifugation was used to isolate peripheral blood mononuclear cells from blood. Details on this clonotype: Its cognate antigen has yet to be identified.

TCRdb lists the instrument as Illumina HiSeq 2000. 5'RACE template switching, by which a universal primer site and unique molecular identifiers were added, was used to make TCR beta cDNA libraries. cDNA synthesis was primed from the TCR beta constant segment, followed by two successive PCR amplification steps. The original pipeline was this. MIGEC handled demultiplexing of the reads and grouping by UMI, while MiTCR was used to assemble and quantify clonotypes. Only TCR cDNA sequences supported by at least two reads were kept to exclude erroneous sequences. Downstream repertoire analysis used the tcR package, and clonotypes were matched across fractions by CDR3 nucleotide sequence plus V segment. Antigen specificity was annotated against VDJdb with VDJmatch, allowing one amino acid substitution in CDR3. TCRdb reprocessed the reads and assigns one entry to each CDR3 protein sequence, leaving out DNA. The V and J calls reflect TCRdb's pipeline rather than the authors' work. This sample's clone table shows about 460,000 distinct CDR3 sequences. The top ten clones comprise 1.4% of the sample.

Sequenced input: blood T cells: a sorted CD56 or NKG2C T cell subset, CD4+ or CD8+ T cells, or bulk PBMC T cells (not recorded which). The TCR comes from a woman aged 45-65 years in good health. Donor details come from another sample of the same person, matched by shared clones.

The CDR3 region reads CASSRTRATNEKLFF. The V and J genes are TRBV7-6 and TRBJ1-4. The CDR3 has 15 amino acids, counting the end cysteine and phenylalanine. DNA was not recorded. CDR1 SGHVS and CDR2 FNYEAQ are derived from the germline V gene. Beyond the CDR3, the reference TRBV7-6 and TRBJ1-4 genes provide the residues; the full variable domain reads: GAGVSQSPRYKVTKRGQDVALRCDPISGHVSLYWYRQALGQGPEFLTYFNYEAQQDKSGLPNDRFSAERPEGSISTLTIQRTEQRDSAMYRCASSRTRATNEKLFFGSGTQLSVL.